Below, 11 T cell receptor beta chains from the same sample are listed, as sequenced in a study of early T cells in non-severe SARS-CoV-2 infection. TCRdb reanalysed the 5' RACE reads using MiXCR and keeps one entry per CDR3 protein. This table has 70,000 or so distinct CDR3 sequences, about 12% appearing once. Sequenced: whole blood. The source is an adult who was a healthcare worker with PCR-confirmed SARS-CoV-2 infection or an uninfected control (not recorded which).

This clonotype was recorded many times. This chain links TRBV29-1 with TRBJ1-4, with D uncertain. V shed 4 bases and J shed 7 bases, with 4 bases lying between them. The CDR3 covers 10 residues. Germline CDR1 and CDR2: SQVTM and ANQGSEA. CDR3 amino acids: CSVGGEKLFF. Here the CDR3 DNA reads TGCAGCGTTGGTGGTGAAAAACTGTTTTTT.

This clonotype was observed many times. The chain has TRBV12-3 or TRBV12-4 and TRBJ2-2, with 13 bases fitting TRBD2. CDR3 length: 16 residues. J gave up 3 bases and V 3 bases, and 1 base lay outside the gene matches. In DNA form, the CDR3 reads TGTGCCAGCAGTTTGGGACTAGCGGGGCACACCGGGGAGCTGTTTTTT. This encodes CASSLGLAGHTGELFF.

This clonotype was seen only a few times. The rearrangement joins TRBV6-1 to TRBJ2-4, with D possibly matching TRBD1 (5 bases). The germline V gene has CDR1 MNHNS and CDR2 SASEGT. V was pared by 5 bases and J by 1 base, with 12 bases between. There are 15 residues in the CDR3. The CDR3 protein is CASSTTGFAKNIQYF. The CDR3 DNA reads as TGTGCCAGCAGTACCACAGGATTTGCCAAAAACATTCAGTACTTC.

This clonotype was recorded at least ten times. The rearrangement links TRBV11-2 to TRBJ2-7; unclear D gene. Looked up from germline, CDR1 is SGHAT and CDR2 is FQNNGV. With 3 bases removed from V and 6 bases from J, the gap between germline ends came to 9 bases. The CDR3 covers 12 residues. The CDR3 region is CASSLQTREQYF. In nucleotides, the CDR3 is TGTGCCAGCAGCTTGCAAACACGCGAGCAGTACTTC. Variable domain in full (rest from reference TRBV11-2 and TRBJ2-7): EAGVAQSPRYKIIEKRQSVAFWCNPISGHATLYWYQQILGQGPKLLIQFQNNGVVDDSQLPKDRFSAERLKGVDSTLKIQPAKLEDSAVYLCASSLQTREQYFGPGTRLTVT.

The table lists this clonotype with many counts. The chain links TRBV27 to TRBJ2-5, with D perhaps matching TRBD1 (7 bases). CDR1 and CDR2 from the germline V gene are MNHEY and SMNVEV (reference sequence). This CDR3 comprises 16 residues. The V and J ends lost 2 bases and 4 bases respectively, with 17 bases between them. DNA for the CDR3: TGTGCCAGCAGTTTAGGGGGGACAGCAAAAGGAGAGACCCAGTACTTC. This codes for CASSLGGTAKGETQYF.

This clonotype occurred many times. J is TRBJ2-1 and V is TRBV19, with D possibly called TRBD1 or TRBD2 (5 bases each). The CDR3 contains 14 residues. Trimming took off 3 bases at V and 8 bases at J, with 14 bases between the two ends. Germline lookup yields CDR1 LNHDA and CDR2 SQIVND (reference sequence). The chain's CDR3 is CASSMGPIGDEQFF. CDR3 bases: TGTGCCAGTAGTATGGGACCGATCGGGGATGAGCAGTTCTTC.

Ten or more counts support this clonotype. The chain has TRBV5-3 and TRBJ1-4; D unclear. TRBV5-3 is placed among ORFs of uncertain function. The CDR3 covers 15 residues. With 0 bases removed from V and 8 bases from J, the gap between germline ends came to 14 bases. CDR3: CARSLDPGGCEKLFF. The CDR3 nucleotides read TGTGCCAGAAGCTTGGACCCAGGAGGATGCGAAAAACTGTTTTTT.

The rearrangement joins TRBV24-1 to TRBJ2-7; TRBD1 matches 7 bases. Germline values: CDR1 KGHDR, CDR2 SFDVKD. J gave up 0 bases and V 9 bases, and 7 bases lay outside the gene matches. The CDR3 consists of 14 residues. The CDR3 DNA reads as TGTGCCACCGGACAGGACCCGAGCTCCTACGAGCAGTACTTC. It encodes CATGQDPSSYEQYF.

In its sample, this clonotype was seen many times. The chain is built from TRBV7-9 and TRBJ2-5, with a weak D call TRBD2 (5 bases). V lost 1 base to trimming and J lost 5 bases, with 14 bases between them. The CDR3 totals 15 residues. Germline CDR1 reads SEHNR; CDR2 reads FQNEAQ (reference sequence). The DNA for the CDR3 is TGTGCCAGCAGCTTAGTGGACTGGGGAGAGGAGACCCAGTACTTC. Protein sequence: CASSLVDWGEETQYF.

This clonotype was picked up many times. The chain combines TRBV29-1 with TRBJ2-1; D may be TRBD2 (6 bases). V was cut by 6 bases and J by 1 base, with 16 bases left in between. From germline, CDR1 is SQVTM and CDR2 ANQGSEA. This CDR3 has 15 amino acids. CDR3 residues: CSVLLERASYNEQFF. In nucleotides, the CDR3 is TGCAGCGTGCTACTAGAGCGGGCATCCTACAATGAGCAGTTCTTC.

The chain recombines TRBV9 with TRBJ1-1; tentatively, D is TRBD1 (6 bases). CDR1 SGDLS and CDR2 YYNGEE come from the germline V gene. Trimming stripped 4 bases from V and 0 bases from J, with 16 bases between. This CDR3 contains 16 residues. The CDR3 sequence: CASSPQGGLMNTEAFF. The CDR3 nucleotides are TGTGCCAGCAGCCCACAGGGAGGATTGATGAACACTGAAGCTTTCTTT.